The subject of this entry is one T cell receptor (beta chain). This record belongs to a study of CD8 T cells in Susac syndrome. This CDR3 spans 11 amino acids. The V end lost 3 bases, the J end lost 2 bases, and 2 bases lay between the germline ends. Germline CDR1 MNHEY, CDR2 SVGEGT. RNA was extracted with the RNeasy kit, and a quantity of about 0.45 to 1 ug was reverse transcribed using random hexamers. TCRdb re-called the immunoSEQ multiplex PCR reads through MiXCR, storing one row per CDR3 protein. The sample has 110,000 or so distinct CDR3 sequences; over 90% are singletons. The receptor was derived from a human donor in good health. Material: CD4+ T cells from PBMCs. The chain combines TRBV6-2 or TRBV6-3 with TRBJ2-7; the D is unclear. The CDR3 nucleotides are TGTGCCAGCAGTTATACCTACGAGCAGTACTTC. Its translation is CASSYTYEQYF.